Listed below are T cell receptor beta chains from one sample, sequenced in a study of vaccination effects on CD4 cells after COVID-19. No antigen has been identified for these receptors. Clones were read by immunoSEQ multiplex PCR, and TCRdb kept only the in-frame ones, dropping some. Here the sample spans roughly 24,000 clones, 73% being singletons. Source: CD4+ T cells from PBMCs cultured with SARS-CoV-2 spike peptides, taken before COVID-19 vaccination. These receptors all stem from a human donor who received a COVID-19 vaccine. CDR3s include the opening cysteine and the closing phenylalanine or tryptophan. The order of the fields is J gene, V gene, clone size, D gene, CDR3 DNA, CDR3 protein. D genes are given only for firm matches. Clone sizes are given selectively: once, few, many, or a class where the clone is expanded.

j_call: TRBJ1-1; v_call: TRBV30; clone_size: NA; d_call: NA; cdr3_nt: TGTGCCTGGACCGGACAGTTGGCACAGACTGAAGCTTTCTTT; cdr3_aa: CAWTGQLAQTEAFF
j_call: TRBJ1-1; v_call: TRBV5-6; clone_size: NA; d_call: NA; cdr3_nt: TGTGCCAGCAGCTTAAAGGGGGGAACTGAAGCTTTCTTT; cdr3_aa: CASSLKGGTEAFF
j_call: TRBJ2-1; v_call: TRBV24-1; clone_size: once; d_call: TRBD2; cdr3_nt: TGTGCCACCAGTGACTCGGGAGGGCCGAACAATGAGCAGTTCTTC; cdr3_aa: CATSDSGGPNNEQFF
j_call: TRBJ1-4; v_call: TRBV10-3; clone_size: NA; d_call: TRBD1; cdr3_nt: TGTGCCATCAGTGACGGGACAGGGCCAAATGAAAAACTGTTTTTT; cdr3_aa: CAISDGTGPNEKLFF
j_call: TRBJ2-1; v_call: TRBV12-3/TRBV12-4; clone_size: once; d_call: NA; cdr3_nt: TGTGCCAGCAAAACCGGGGGCTACAATGAGCAGTTCTTC; cdr3_aa: CASKTGGYNEQFF
j_call: TRBJ1-1; v_call: TRBV5-1; clone_size: NA; d_call: NA; cdr3_nt: TGCGCCAGCAGCTTCCCGGCCACTGAAGCTTTCTTT; cdr3_aa: CASSFPATEAFF
j_call: TRBJ2-1; v_call: TRBV7-2; clone_size: NA; d_call: NA; cdr3_nt: TGTGCCAGCAGCTTAGTAGGGGCGAGTTACTCCTACAATGAGCAGTTCTTC; cdr3_aa: CASSLVGASYSYNEQFF
j_call: TRBJ2-1; v_call: TRBV5-4; clone_size: once; d_call: NA; cdr3_nt: TGTGCCAGCTTGAAGACGGGATCGGGCTACAATGAGCAGTTCTTC; cdr3_aa: CASLKTGSGYNEQFF
j_call: TRBJ2-2; v_call: TRBV6-1; clone_size: NA; d_call: NA; cdr3_nt: TGTGCCAGCAGTGAATCCGGCAGGGGTTTCGGGGAGCTGTTTTTT; cdr3_aa: CASSESGRGFGELFF
j_call: TRBJ2-1; v_call: TRBV5-5; clone_size: once; d_call: NA; cdr3_nt: TGTGCCAGCAGCTTGGGAAAGGGTGGGCAAGGCGATGAGCAGTTCTTC; cdr3_aa: CASSLGKGGQGDEQFF
j_call: TRBJ1-5; v_call: TRBV10-3; clone_size: NA; d_call: TRBD1; cdr3_nt: TGTGCCGCAGGGGGGACTGACAGGTTGCAGCCCCAGCATTTT; cdr3_aa: CAAGGTDRLQPQHF
j_call: TRBJ2-7; v_call: TRBV10-3; clone_size: NA; d_call: TRBD2; cdr3_nt: TGTGCCATCAGTGCGGGACTAGCGGGCGGAGGGAGGCCCTACGAGCAGTACTTC; cdr3_aa: CAISAGLAGGGRPYEQYF
j_call: TRBJ2-1; v_call: TRBV29-1; clone_size: NA; d_call: TRBD2; cdr3_nt: TGCAGCGTTGAGCGGGAGATCTACTACAATGAGCAGTTCTTC; cdr3_aa: CSVEREIYYNEQFF
j_call: TRBJ2-7; v_call: TRBV11-2; clone_size: NA; d_call: NA; cdr3_nt: TGTGCCAGCAGCTTAATCGGTGGGGCCGCCTACGAGCAGTACTTC; cdr3_aa: CASSLIGGAAYEQYF
j_call: TRBJ1-1; v_call: TRBV19; clone_size: NA; d_call: NA; cdr3_nt: TGTGCCAGTAGTATAATAGGTATGAACACTGAAGCTTTCTTT; cdr3_aa: CASSIIGMNTEAFF
j_call: TRBJ2-1; v_call: TRBV18; clone_size: NA; d_call: TRBD2; cdr3_nt: TGTGCCAGCTCACCACAGAGCGGGGATAATGAGCAGTTCTTC; cdr3_aa: CASSPQSGDNEQFF
j_call: TRBJ2-5; v_call: TRBV2; clone_size: NA; d_call: TRBD1; cdr3_nt: TGTGCCAGCACATGGGAAGGGACAGGGATAGAGACCCAGTACTTC; cdr3_aa: CASTWEGTGIETQYF
j_call: TRBJ2-5; v_call: TRBV7-9; clone_size: NA; d_call: TRBD2; cdr3_nt: TGTGCCAGCAGCATCCAACCGGGACTAGCGACGGAGACCCAGTACTTC; cdr3_aa: CASSIQPGLATETQYF
j_call: TRBJ1-2; v_call: TRBV5-1; clone_size: NA; d_call: NA; cdr3_nt: TGCGCCAGCAGCTTGCAACCACAGGGCGGCTATGGCTACACCTTC; cdr3_aa: CASSLQPQGGYGYTF
j_call: TRBJ2-7; v_call: TRBV5-4; clone_size: NA; d_call: TRBD2; cdr3_nt: TGTGCCAGCAGCCCCCCGGGGAGCGGGGGGTACTACGAGCAGTACTTC; cdr3_aa: CASSPPGSGGYYEQYF
j_call: TRBJ2-5; v_call: TRBV29-1; clone_size: few; d_call: NA; cdr3_nt: TGCAGCGTTGAAGGGGGCACACAAGGGACCCAGTACTTC; cdr3_aa: CSVEGGTQGTQYF
j_call: TRBJ2-7; v_call: TRBV4-2; clone_size: NA; d_call: NA; cdr3_nt: TGTGCCAGCAGCCAGGAAATTCAGAGGGAGCAGTACTTC; cdr3_aa: CASSQEIQREQYF
j_call: TRBJ1-4; v_call: TRBV30; clone_size: once; d_call: NA; cdr3_nt: TGTGCCTGGAGTTTCACTAATGAAAAACTGTTTTTT; cdr3_aa: CAWSFTNEKLFF
j_call: TRBJ2-1; v_call: TRBV7-2; clone_size: NA; d_call: NA; cdr3_nt: TGTGCCAGCAGCTTATGGGCAGGGCATCAAGGGGAGCAGTTCTTC; cdr3_aa: CASSLWAGHQGEQFF
j_call: TRBJ2-7; v_call: TRBV2; clone_size: few; d_call: NA; cdr3_nt: TGTGCCTGGGTCGGTGAGGGAGCCTACGAGCAGTACTTC; cdr3_aa: CAWVGEGAYEQYF
j_call: TRBJ2-3; v_call: TRBV9; clone_size: NA; d_call: NA; cdr3_nt: TGTGCCAGCAGCGTAGCTTCTAGGTTAGGGGCAGATACGCAGTATTTT; cdr3_aa: CASSVASRLGADTQYF
j_call: TRBJ1-5; v_call: TRBV10-1; clone_size: NA; d_call: TRBD1; cdr3_nt: TGCGCCAGGACAGGGGATAATCAGCCCCAGCATTTT; cdr3_aa: CARTGDNQPQHF
j_call: TRBJ2-1; v_call: TRBV11-3; clone_size: NA; d_call: TRBD2; cdr3_nt: TGTGCCAGCAGCTCCTCCGGGACTAGTCACAATGAGCAGTTCTTC; cdr3_aa: CASSSSGTSHNEQFF
j_call: TRBJ1-1; v_call: TRBV19; clone_size: NA; d_call: TRBD1; cdr3_nt: TGTGCCAGTAGTACAGGGGGCTGGAACACTGAAGCTTTCTTT; cdr3_aa: CASSTGGWNTEAFF
j_call: TRBJ2-1; v_call: TRBV2; clone_size: NA; d_call: NA; cdr3_nt: TGTGCCAACCGACTGGGGGCCAGTAATGAGCAGTTCTTC; cdr3_aa: CANRLGASNEQFF
j_call: TRBJ2-2; v_call: TRBV6-4; clone_size: few; d_call: NA; cdr3_nt: TGTGCCAGCAGTCCTACGGATACCGGGGAGCTGTTTTTT; cdr3_aa: CASSPTDTGELFF
j_call: TRBJ2-5; v_call: TRBV5-1; clone_size: NA; d_call: NA; cdr3_nt: TGCGCCAGCAGCCCGACGAGGGGTGAAGAGACCCAGTACTTC; cdr3_aa: CASSPTRGEETQYF
j_call: TRBJ2-1; v_call: TRBV5-5; clone_size: NA; d_call: NA; cdr3_nt: TGTGCCAGCAGCTTACGGACAGCCTCCTACAATGAGCAGTTCTTC; cdr3_aa: CASSLRTASYNEQFF
j_call: TRBJ2-1; v_call: TRBV6-5; clone_size: few; d_call: TRBD1; cdr3_nt: TGTGCCAGCAGTAAGACCGGGACAGGGAACAATGAGCAGTTCTTC; cdr3_aa: CASSKTGTGNNEQFF
j_call: TRBJ1-2; v_call: TRBV7-9; clone_size: few; d_call: NA; cdr3_nt: TGTGCCAGCAGCTTTCTTCTCGCTAACTATGGCTACACCTTC; cdr3_aa: CASSFLLANYGYTF